Listed below are T cell receptor beta chains from one sample, sequenced in a study of Graves' ophthalmopathy and Graves' hyperthyroidism. In TCRdb, the multiplex PCR reads were re-called with MiXCR into one record per CDR3 protein. The table lists hundreds of thousands of distinct CDR3 sequences, about 20% of them singletons, with approximately 6.9% in the top ten. Sequencing used peripheral blood. Receptors originate from a woman aged 18-30 years with stable Graves' hyperthyroidism. Some clones in this sample may be carry-over from other donors' samples. Each CDR3 is given with its conserved first and last residue. A D gene is named only where the DNA matches it firmly. Some rows mark clone size as missing; the rest say once, few, many or name a class of expanded clone.

d_call: -
j_call: TRBJ2-7
clone_size: -
cdr3_length: 16
v_call: TRBV15
cdr3_nt: TGTGTCTCCAGCAGAGTTCGGGTCAGGGACTCCTACGAGCAGTACTTC
cdr3_aa: CVSSRVRVRDSYEQYF

d_call: -
j_call: TRBJ2-7
clone_size: many
cdr3_length: 15
v_call: TRBV6-5
cdr3_nt: TGTGCCAGCCAGTTAAGGACGGGAAACTCCTACGAGCAGTACTTC
cdr3_aa: CASQLRTGNSYEQYF

d_call: TRBD1
j_call: TRBJ2-7
clone_size: -
cdr3_length: 13
v_call: TRBV6-1
cdr3_nt: TGTGCCAGCAGTCAGCTGACAGGGGTTGAGCAGTACTTC
cdr3_aa: CASSQLTGVEQYF

d_call: TRBD1
j_call: TRBJ2-5
clone_size: few
cdr3_length: 15
v_call: TRBV30
cdr3_nt: TGTGCCTGGATCTTGGCCCGGGACAGCCAAGAGACCCAGTACTTC
cdr3_aa: CAWILARDSQETQYF

d_call: TRBD1
j_call: TRBJ1-2
clone_size: -
cdr3_length: 15
v_call: TRBV12-3/TRBV12-4
cdr3_nt: TGTGCCATCAGGATGGGAGGGACAGGGCACTATGGCTACACCTTC
cdr3_aa: CAIRMGGTGHYGYTF

d_call: -
j_call: TRBJ2-5
clone_size: many
cdr3_length: 16
v_call: TRBV2
cdr3_nt: TGTGCCAGCAGTTGGGAACAGGGCCCGACTACGGAGACCCAGTACTTC
cdr3_aa: CASSWEQGPTTETQYF

d_call: -
j_call: TRBJ1-2
clone_size: many
cdr3_length: 14
v_call: TRBV11-1
cdr3_nt: TGTGCCAGCAGCTTAGCGGTTTCAGGGGATGGCTACACCTTC
cdr3_aa: CASSLAVSGDGYTF

d_call: -
j_call: TRBJ2-7
clone_size: once
cdr3_length: 11
v_call: TRBV12-3/TRBV12-4
cdr3_nt: TGTGCCAGCGGGGACGGTTACGAGCAGTACTTC
cdr3_aa: CASGDGYEQYF

d_call: -
j_call: TRBJ1-5
clone_size: many
cdr3_length: 13
v_call: TRBV6-2/TRBV6-3
cdr3_nt: TGTGCCAGCAGTTATGAGGCCACGCAGCCCCAGCATTTT
cdr3_aa: CASSYEATQPQHF

d_call: TRBD1
j_call: TRBJ2-7
clone_size: many
cdr3_length: 15
v_call: TRBV27
cdr3_nt: TGTGCCAGCAGTCCACGGGACAGGGTCGGCTACGAGCAGTACTTC
cdr3_aa: CASSPRDRVGYEQYF

d_call: -
j_call: TRBJ1-2
clone_size: -
cdr3_length: 12
v_call: TRBV30
cdr3_nt: TGTGCCTCCGCGGACAGTCCGTATGGCTACACCTTC
cdr3_aa: CASADSPYGYTF